This T cell receptor beta chain was found in a study of blood T cell repertoires in COVID-19. Study-wide background: Sites across the United States, Italy and Spain contributed samples from acute and convalescent COVID-19. PBMCs, B-cell-depleted T cells, or T cells were the source of the cDNA or gDNA that made up the material.

Under the authors' procedure: Amplification of reference gene primers provided the estimated nucleated cell counts. The assay was immunoSEQ multiplex PCR, and TCRdb's table has in-frame clones only and misses some. V, J and clone size derive from that table, while D and trimming were established from the DNA sequence. Found here are 150,000 to 200,000 clones, 88% of them singletons; the top ten hold approximately 24%. The TCR sequence derives from a man aged 60 to 75 with acute or convalescent COVID-19. Sequencing used peripheral blood.

In DNA form, the CDR3 reads TGTGCCAGCAGTTACTCGAACGACAGGGGTCCGGACGAGCAGTACGTC. It encodes CASSYSNDRGPDEQYV. V and J are TRBV6-7 and TRBJ2-7; 8 bases are a match to TRBD1. TRBV6-7 is identified as an open reading frame with a role that is uncertain. Trimming cost V 0 bases and J 5 bases; bases outside gene matches: 9. The CDR3 has 16 residues.